The entry that follows covers one T cell receptor beta chain sequence. The cohort comprised adults aged roughly 18 to 100 years residing in 24 US areas. Cohort assignment relied on participant-reported clinical history. The data were taken from a study of blood T cell repertoires in COVID-19. The germline CDR1 and CDR2 sequences are MNHEY and SMNVEV (reference sequence). The CDR3 length is 15 residues. Between the trimmed V and J ends, which lost 2 bases and 2 bases, there was a span of 10 bases. Sequencing was performed with immunoSEQ multiplex PCR; in TCRdb, only in-frame clones are kept and a portion is missing. The data hold 310,000 or so clones, with around 91% observed a single time.

The sequenced sample consisted of PBMCs or T cells enriched from blood (not recorded which). The chain combines TRBV27 with TRBJ1-5, with D possibly being TRBD1 (6 bases). The clonotype comes from a woman younger than 30 with acute COVID-19. The CDR3 DNA sequence: TGTGCCAGCAGTTTAGGGGGCGAGGGCAATCAGCCCCAGCATTTT. This gives the protein CASSLGGEGNQPQHF.